A single TCR beta chain is shown here with its context. What it recognizes is unknown. These data are taken from a study of human T cells and chemical hapten exposure. TCRdb redid the calling of the RACE reads with MiXCR, one entry per CDR3 protein. The sample holds just over 95,000 distinct CDR3 sequences, 27% seen once. The V gene's germline CDR1 is MDHEN and CDR2 SYDVKM. The CDR3 has 12 residues. V lost 7 bases, J lost 5 bases, and 11 bases lay in between. Time point given: patch test 3, about 24 weeks after DPC sensitization. This sample's treatment: therapeutic diphenylcyclopropenone sensitization with weekly scalp DPC. Notes on the study in general: The formation of large CDR3 similarity clusters by expanded TCRs significantly exceeded that of controls. With patch test score, the counts of PT1 expanded TCRs showed a positive correlation.

The TCR sequence derives from a man aged 35-49 years with alopecia areata. Some clones in this sample may be carry-over from other donors' samples. The sample was whole blood, taken in connection with sensitization to the hapten diphenylcyclopropenone (DPC). The rearrangement links TRBV28 to TRBJ2-5; D remains unclear. The CDR3 DNA reads as TGTGCCAGCACGGCCAGAGCGGAGACCCAGTACTTC. It codes for CASTARAETQYF.